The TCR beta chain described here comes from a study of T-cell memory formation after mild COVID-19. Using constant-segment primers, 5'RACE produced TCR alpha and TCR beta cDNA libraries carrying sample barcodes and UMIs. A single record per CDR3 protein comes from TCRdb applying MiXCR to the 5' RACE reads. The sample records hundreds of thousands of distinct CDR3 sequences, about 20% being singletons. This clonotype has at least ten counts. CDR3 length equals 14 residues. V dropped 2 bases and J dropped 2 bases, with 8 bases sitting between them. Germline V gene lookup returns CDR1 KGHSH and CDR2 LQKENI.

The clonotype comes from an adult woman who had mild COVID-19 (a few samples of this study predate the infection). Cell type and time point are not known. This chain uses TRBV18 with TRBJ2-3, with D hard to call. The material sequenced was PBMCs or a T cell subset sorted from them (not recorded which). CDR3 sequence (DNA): TGTGCCAGCTCACCAACTACTTCCACAGATACGCAGTATTTT. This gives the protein CASSPTTSTDTQYF.